This TCR beta chain appears in the sequencing data of a study of blood T cell repertoires in COVID-19. At the level of the study: Specimens from acute and convalescent COVID-19 originated in the United States, Italy and Spain.

Germline CDR1 SGHNT, CDR2 YYREEE (reference sequence). This CDR3 has 17 amino acids. V was cut by 4 bases and J by 0 bases, with 17 bases left in between. In the original processing: The authors estimated nucleated cell counts from reference gene primer amplification. Sequencing used immunoSEQ multiplex PCR; TCRdb keeps in-frame clones, though not all of them. The V and J calls and clone size were taken over from that table, and D and trimming were inferred from the DNA. In the table there are about 150,000 clones, about 83% of which are singletons. The table lists this clone with a few counts. This clonotype was sampled from an older woman with COVID-19, enrolled during active disease. The sequencing input was peripheral blood. The chain couples TRBV5-4 to TRBJ2-4, with D maybe TRBD1 (6 bases). For the CDR3, the DNA is TGTGCCAGCAGCGGTCAAGGGGGACCCTTAGCCAAAAACATTCAGTACTTC. Encoded protein: CASSGQGGPLAKNIQYF.